This TCR beta chain was sequenced in a study of T-cell memory formation after mild COVID-19 (dated by TCRdb to the early 2020s). Background on the whole study: TCR sequence clusters from the two donors were found to be largely donor specific. T-cell clones expanding and contracting after mild COVID-19 in a couple of donors were tracked by longitudinal TCRalpha and TCRbeta repertoire sequencing. The cohort was made up of two young adult volunteers, one female and one male, who were previously healthy. Beyond this particular receptor, the publication reports: Clones that contracted from day 15 to 85 showed balanced CD4/CD8 phenotypes, whereas a second wave of clones that expanded from day 15 to 37 leaned towards CD4+. The study covered only a couple of mild cases, and larger cohorts including severe cases with pre-infection samples were considered necessary. SARS-CoV-2 specificity of the second-wave clones peaking on day 37 was not confirmed. Some responding clones were found in pre-infection memory, which suggests that pre-existing cross-reactive memory T cells took part in the SARS-CoV-2 response. Contracting CD4+ clones were found mainly in CM and EM memory subsets, while CD8+ clones were enriched in EMRA.

The germline V gene yields SGHRS for CDR1 and YFSETQ for CDR2. The junction shows trimming of 1 base on V and 0 bases on J, plus 14 bases between the germline ends. The CDR3 numbers 17 residues from cysteine through phenylalanine. Only the CDR3 DNA is retained, 51 bases long and in frame from the first base. Only a few counts were recorded for this clonotype. Its binding antigen is unknown. No base quality information exists; no much larger clone differs at one position. TCRdb shows the sequencer as Illumina NovaSeq 6000. Using 5'RACE with constant-segment primers, TCRalpha and TCRbeta cDNA libraries were constructed, with sample barcodes and unique molecular identifiers added in the process. RNA was extracted from every sample with Trizol reagent. Library amplification was performed in two PCR steps, and a second sample barcode and Illumina TruSeq adapters were introduced in the second step. Sequencing of the libraries was done on an Illumina NovaSeq, producing 2 x 150 bp paired-end reads. The authors' analysis ran thus. Demultiplexing of reads and collapsing into UMI-guided consensus sequences were performed with migec v1.2.7. Using mixcr v2.1.11, UMI consensuses were aligned to TRA and TRB V and J templates and then assembled into clonotypes. A clonotype was counted as expanded or contracted only when both edgeR and NoisET called the clonotype significant, with the noise models trained on biological replicates. For edgeR calls, a false discovery rate-adjusted p below 0.01 and a log2 fold-change threshold of 1 were applied. PCA with hierarchical clustering of max-normalized trajectories of the 1000 most abundant clonotypes was used as exploratory dynamics analysis. Separately sequenced CD4+ and CD8+ repertoires were used to assign a CD4 or CD8 phenotype to each responding clone. The public reads were run again by TCRdb, first through fastp at Q25 and then through MiXCR, and only productive beta chains were kept. Each entry merges the rows of one CDR3 protein and shows their most common DNA and genes. V and J calls and clone size were set by TCRdb, not the authors. This sample is represented by 100,000 to 120,000 distinct CDR3 sequences; roughly a sixth of them were singletons. Over 4.5% of the sample is taken by the ten largest.

Ficoll-Paque density gradient centrifugation was used to isolate PBMCs. The chain is made from TRBV5-1 and TRBJ1-3, with the D gene call left open. The sample comprised PBMCs or a T cell subset sorted from them (not recorded which). The clonotype originates from a man aged 18 to 30 who had mild COVID-19 (a few samples of this study predate the infection). The sample titles of this study are shuffled in the database, so cell type and time point are left out; the donor was told from shared clones. The nucleotides read TGCGCCAGCAGCTTGAATGGGGATCGCAGCTCTGGAAACACCATATATTTT. Translated, this gives CASSLNGDRSSGNTIYF.